Detailed here is one T cell receptor beta chain. Its matching antigen is unknown. This entry belongs to a study of T cell responses to AZD1222 COVID-19 vaccine. Germline V gene data show CDR1 as SGHTA and CDR2 as FQGNSA. The CDR3 runs 13 residues. Trimming removed 5 bases at V and 4 bases at J, with 12 bases between. Study observations and caveats: Only six or seven AZD1222 recipients tested seropositive at baseline.

Data came from immunoSEQ multiplex PCR; TCRdb stores just in-frame clones and leaves some out. The table has about 180,000 clones, about 86% seen once. The sequence derives from an adult in good health. Source: peripheral blood, taken on day 0 of AZD1222 vaccination. The V and J genes are TRBV7-2 and TRBJ2-7; perhaps TRBD2 as D (6 bases). For the CDR3, the DNA is TGTGCCAGCAGCCAAATGGGGGGTTACGAGCAGTACTTC. Protein: CASSQMGGYEQYF.